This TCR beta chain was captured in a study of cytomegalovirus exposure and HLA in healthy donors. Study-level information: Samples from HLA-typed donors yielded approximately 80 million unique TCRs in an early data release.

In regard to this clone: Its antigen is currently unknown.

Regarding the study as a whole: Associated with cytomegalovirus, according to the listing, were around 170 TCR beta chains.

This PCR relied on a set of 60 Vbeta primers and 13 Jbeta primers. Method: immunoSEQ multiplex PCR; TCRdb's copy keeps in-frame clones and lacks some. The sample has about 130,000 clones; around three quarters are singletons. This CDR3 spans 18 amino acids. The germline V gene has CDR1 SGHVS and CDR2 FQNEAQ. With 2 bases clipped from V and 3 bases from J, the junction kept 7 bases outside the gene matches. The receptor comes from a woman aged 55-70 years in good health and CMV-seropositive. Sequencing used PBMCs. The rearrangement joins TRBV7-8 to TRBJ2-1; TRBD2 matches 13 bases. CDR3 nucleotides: TGTGCCAGCAGCTTATCCTCGGGACTAGCGGGGCGCTACAATGAGCAGTTCTTC. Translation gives CASSLSSGLAGRYNEQFF.